This is a list of T cell receptor beta chains from one sample in a study of T cell repertoires in cytomegalovirus infection. TCRdb ran MiXCR on the reads and lists one entry per CDR3 protein. The data hold over 300,000 distinct CDR3 sequences, with under 20% observed a single time. Sequencing used PBMCs. Receptors originate from a human donor in good health (CMV status not recorded). Some clones in this sample may be carry-over from other donors' samples. Each CDR3 is given with its conserved first and last residue. The order of the fields is J gene, V gene, D gene, clone size, CDR3 DNA, CDR3 protein. D genes are given only for firm matches. The size of a clone is reported for some rows only, either as once, few or many, or as a class for expanded clones.

TRBJ1-2,TRBV6-5,-,few,TGTGCCAGCAGTTACAGTCGGGGGTTCAATGGCTACACCTTC,CASSYSRGFNGYTF
TRBJ2-3,TRBV5-1,TRBD2,few,TGCGCCAGCAGCTTGTTGAGTAGCGGGGTCCCAGATACGCAGTATTTT,CASSLLSSGVPDTQYF
TRBJ2-3,TRBV7-4,-,-,TGTGCCAGCAGCTCCCCAACTACCCGGATAGCGGTAGCAGATACGCAGTATTTT,CASSSPTTRIAVADTQYF
TRBJ2-7,TRBV7-2,-,many,TGTGCCAGCAGCTTAGTGGCAAGCTCCTACGAGCAGTACTTC,CASSLVASSYEQYF
TRBJ2-3,TRBV4-1,TRBD1,many,TGCGCCAGCAGCCAAGTGGGACAGGGAAGGAGGACGGATACGCAGTATTTT,CASSQVGQGRRTDTQYF
TRBJ2-2,TRBV12-3/TRBV12-4,-,many,TGTGCCAGCAGTGCCCGACAGCCTACCGGGGAGCTGTTTTTT,CASSARQPTGELFF
TRBJ2-5,TRBV7-9,TRBD2,few,TGTGCCAGCAGCCCCTTTCGGGGGGGCGAGGAGACCCAGTACTTC,CASSPFRGGEETQYF
TRBJ2-7,TRBV12-3/TRBV12-4,TRBD1,few,TGTGCCAGCAGGTTCGGGACAGGGGAATCCTACGAGCAGTACTTC,CASRFGTGESYEQYF
TRBJ2-2,TRBV6-5,-,few,TGTGCCAGCAGTTCCGGGGGGCTTATCGCCGGGGAGCTGTTTTTT,CASSSGGLIAGELFF
TRBJ1-4,TRBV6-1,-,many,TGTGCCAGCAGTCGGACATACCAAAATGAAAAACTGTTTTTT,CASSRTYQNEKLFF
TRBJ2-3,TRBV6-1,TRBD2,many,TGTGCCAGGGGGGGGGGGACTAGCGGGATCGGGGATACGCAGTATTTT,CARGGGTSGIGDTQYF
TRBJ1-4,TRBV12-3/TRBV12-4,-,many,TGTGCCAGCAGTCGACAGCCCAACCCTGGAAAACTGTTTTTT,CASSRQPNPGKLFF
TRBJ2-7,TRBV7-6,-,few,TGTGCCAGCAGCTTAGCGGATGAAGCCGGCTACGAGCAGTACTTC,CASSLADEAGYEQYF
TRBJ1-3,TRBV5-4,-,few,TGTGCCAGCAGCCCCCAAACCGGGACAACTGGAAACACCATATATTTT,CASSPQTGTTGNTIYF
TRBJ2-7,TRBV6-1,TRBD1,-,TGTGCCAGCAGTGTCCGGGACAGGGCGTCCGAGCAGTACTTC,CASSVRDRASEQYF
TRBJ1-2,TRBV6-2/TRBV6-3,-,few,TGTGCCAGCACACCCACAAAAGACGGAGATGCTAACTATGGCTACACCTTC,CASTPTKDGDANYGYTF
TRBJ1-1,TRBV29-1,TRBD1,-,TGCAGCGCTAGACAGGGGCCGGGCCAAGCTTTCTTT,CSARQGPGQAFF
TRBJ2-7,TRBV12-3/TRBV12-4,-,-,TGTGCCAGCAGTTTGTCGGTCAAAGGGGGCTACGAGCAGTACTTC,CASSLSVKGGYEQYF
TRBJ2-1,TRBV7-9,-,many,TGTGCCAGCAGCCCGGGTCCTAGTGTCGGGTTCGGTGAGCAGTTCTTC,CASSPGPSVGFGEQFF
TRBJ2-1,TRBV6-6,TRBD1,-,TGTGCCAGCAGCCCATTAATGGACAGGGTGAATGAGCAGTTCTTC,CASSPLMDRVNEQFF
TRBJ2-2,TRBV12-3/TRBV12-4,-,many,TGTGCCAGCAGTTTCCCGAACACCGGGGAGCTGTTTTTT,CASSFPNTGELFF
TRBJ1-5,TRBV19,-,-,TGTGCCAGTAGTATAAGTAGCAATCAGCCCCAGCATTTT,CASSISSNQPQHF
TRBJ2-7,TRBV4-1,TRBD1,many,TGCGCCAGCAGTCGTCCGGGACAGACCTACGAGCAGTACTTC,CASSRPGQTYEQYF
TRBJ1-2,TRBV7-2,-,many,TGTGCCAGCAGCTTACAACGGAACAACTATGGCTACACCTTC,CASSLQRNNYGYTF
TRBJ1-6,TRBV12-3/TRBV12-4,TRBD1,-,TGTGCCAGCAGTTTAGCGTTGACAGGGGCATCTAATTCACCCCTCCACTTT,CASSLALTGASNSPLHF
TRBJ2-5,TRBV20-1,-,many,TGCAGTACATGGGGTGGTTCGGCCCAAGAGACCCAGTACTTC,CSTWGGSAQETQYF
TRBJ1-1,TRBV2,-,-,TGTGCCAGCAGTGAACAGCCGAACACTGAAGCTTTCTTT,CASSEQPNTEAFF
TRBJ2-2,TRBV7-2,TRBD1,many,TGTGCCAGCAGCCCACAGGGGGCAGGCGTCACCGGGGAGCTGTTTTTT,CASSPQGAGVTGELFF
TRBJ2-1,TRBV10-3,TRBD1,few,TGTGCCATCAGTGAGTACAGGGGGCTCGAGTACAATGAGCAGTTCTTC,CAISEYRGLEYNEQFF
TRBJ1-6,TRBV12-5,-,few,TGTGCTAGTGGTTTGTATTCAAGTTCACCCCTCCACTTT,CASGLYSSSPLHF
TRBJ1-6,TRBV7-9,-,many,TGTGCCAGCAGCCCCGTGGCCACGAATAATTCACCCCTCCACTTT,CASSPVATNNSPLHF
TRBJ2-2,TRBV4-3,TRBD1,-,TGCGCCAGCAGCCAAGAGGGACAGGGACGGGAGCTGTTTTTT,CASSQEGQGRELFF
TRBJ2-3,TRBV28,-,-,TGTGCCAGCAGTTTACGGGGGGCGAGAGGTACAGATACGCAGTATTTT,CASSLRGARGTDTQYF
TRBJ1-2,TRBV20-1,-,few,TGCAGTGCTAGACGAAGTACGGTTAACTATGGCTACACCTTC,CSARRSTVNYGYTF
TRBJ1-4,TRBV5-6,-,many,TGTGCCAGCAGCTTGGAGCTCGGGTCAACTAATGAAAAACTGTTTTTT,CASSLELGSTNEKLFF
TRBJ2-4,TRBV20-1,-,-,TGCAGTGTGGAGGGATCAGCCAAAAACATTCAGTACTTC,CSVEGSAKNIQYF
TRBJ1-5,TRBV4-1,-,many,TGCGCCAGCAGCCAAACTCTCCTCACAAATCAGCCCCAGCATTTT,CASSQTLLTNQPQHF
TRBJ1-6,TRBV28,TRBD1,-,TGTGCCAGCAGGGAGACAGGGGGCGGCAATTCACCCCTCCACTTT,CASRETGGGNSPLHF
TRBJ2-3,TRBV5-4,TRBD2,many,TGTGCCAGCAGCTCCCAGAGCGGGGGGCCCGCCACAGATACGCAGTATTTT,CASSSQSGGPATDTQYF
TRBJ2-4,TRBV5-5,-,-,TGTGCCAGCAGCCCAATCCGGTCCACTATAGCCAAAAACATTCAGTACTTC,CASSPIRSTIAKNIQYF
TRBJ1-5,TRBV6-1,-,many,TGTGCCAGCAGTGGGCGAACAGGGCCCAGCAATCAGCCCCAGCATTTT,CASSGRTGPSNQPQHF
TRBJ2-1,TRBV12-3/TRBV12-4,TRBD2,few,TGTGCCAGCAGTTTGATGAGCGGGGGCCTATACAATGAGCAGTTCTTC,CASSLMSGGLYNEQFF
TRBJ2-7,TRBV6-5,-,many,TGTGCCAGCAGTTACGGCGGAGGGTACGAGGCCTACGAGCAGTACTTC,CASSYGGGYEAYEQYF
TRBJ1-5,TRBV19,TRBD1,few,TGTGCCAGTGACAGGGGTGGGCGCAATCAGCCCCAGCATTTT,CASDRGGRNQPQHF
TRBJ2-5,TRBV7-2,-,many,TGTGCCAGCAGCTTTTCTATCCAAGAGACCCAGTACTTC,CASSFSIQETQYF
TRBJ2-7,TRBV27,TRBD1,many,TGTGCCAGCACCTTAGGACAGGGGGGCTCCTACGAGCAGTACTTC,CASTLGQGGSYEQYF
TRBJ2-5,TRBV27,-,-,TGTGCCAGCCCTGGGGAGACCCAGTACTTC,CASPGETQYF
TRBJ2-7,TRBV25-1,-,few,TGTGCCAGCAGTGCTCCCGGGACGGAGTCCTACGAGCAGTACTTC,CASSAPGTESYEQYF
TRBJ1-5,TRBV10-3,-,-,TGTGCCATCAGTGCATCCGGGGTGAGCGATCAGCCCCAGCATTTT,CAISASGVSDQPQHF
TRBJ1-5,TRBV10-3,-,few,TGTGCCATCAGTGAGTCGTGGGACCAGCCCCAGCATTTT,CAISESWDQPQHF
TRBJ2-3,TRBV18,-,few,TGTGCCAGCTCACCACCGTCAAGCCGGGTGCCGGGAGATACGCAGTATTTT,CASSPPSSRVPGDTQYF
TRBJ2-7,TRBV20-1,TRBD2,-,TGCAGTGCTTCTAGTAGCGGGGCCACCTACGAGCAGTACTTC,CSASSSGATYEQYF
TRBJ2-3,TRBV7-2,-,many,TGTGCTAGTAGAAGGCCCCCCACAGATACGCAGTATTTT,CASRRPPTDTQYF